These 14 T cell receptor beta chains came from one sample sequenced in a study of blood T cell repertoires in COVID-19. Method: immunoSEQ multiplex PCR; TCRdb's copy keeps in-frame clones and lacks some. The table lists under 150,000 clones, approximately 84% of them singletons. The material sequenced was peripheral blood. The source of these receptors is a human donor in a cohort sampled during active COVID-19.

This clone has only a few counts. A junction end diverges from the germline sequence, so it may reflect a read error. The chain combines TRBV3-1 (or the pseudogene TRBV3-2) with TRBJ1-6; tentatively, D is TRBD1 (5 bases). The CDR3 spans 13 residues. Per germline, CDR1 LGHDT and CDR2 YNNKEL (reference sequence). The chain's CDR3 is CASGQTAGGPLHF. The DNA of the CDR3 is TGTGCCAGCGGCCAGACGGCGGGGGGTCCCCTCCACTTT.

The rearrangement links TRBV5-1 to TRBJ2-7, with D possibly TRBD2 on 7 matching bases. CDR1 and CDR2 (germline): SGHRS, YFSETQ. This CDR3 region has 15 residues. Trimming shortened V by 4 bases and J by 0 bases, and 14 bases separated the two germline ends. The CDR3 here is CASSPTAGASYEQYF. DNA for the CDR3: TGCGCCAGCAGCCCCACGGCGGGGGCCTCCTACGAGCAGTACTTC.

The rearrangement links TRBV15 to TRBJ1-1, with a possible D match to TRBD1 (6 bases). Germline V gives CDR1 LNHNV, CDR2 YYDKDF (reference sequence). The CDR3 spans 13 residues. V shed 4 bases and J shed 1 base, with 7 bases lying between them. The CDR3 is CATSTGQNTEAFF. CDR3 nucleotides: TGTGCCACCAGCACGGGACAGAACACTGAAGCTTTCTTT.

The rearrangement links TRBV9 to TRBJ2-2, with 8 bases identical to TRBD1. Germline V CDR1 and CDR2: SGDLS, YYNGEE. This CDR3 contains 16 residues. V was pared by 3 bases and J by 4 bases, with 8 bases of the junction left unmatched. The DNA of the CDR3 is TGTGCCAGCAGCGCCACACAGGGGGTCCCCACCGGGGAGCTGTTTTTT. It is translated as CASSATQGVPTGELFF.

V usage is TRBV3-1 (or the pseudogene TRBV3-2) and J usage is TRBJ1-6; D remains unclear. The CDR3 runs 13 residues. Germline CDR1 is LGHDT and CDR2 is YNNKEL (reference sequence). Between the trimmed V and J ends, which lost 6 bases and 4 bases, there was a span of 7 bases. The CDR3 nucleotides read TGTGCCAGCAGGGCGGCATATAATTCACCCCTCCACTTT. Its translation is CASRAAYNSPLHF.

This chain uses TRBV13 with TRBJ2-1; 9 positions agree with TRBD2. V lost 1 base, J lost 14 bases, and 6 bases stayed unmatched. The germline V gene encodes CDR1 PRHDT and CDR2 FYEKMQ (reference sequence). The CDR3 spans 13 residues. CDR3 sequence: CASSLDGGGAKFF. The CDR3 nucleotides read TGTGCCAGCAGCTTAGATGGCGGGGGGGCCAAGTTCTTC.

The rearrangement links TRBV7-9 to TRBJ2-7; 12 bases match TRBD2. There are 13 residues in the CDR3. The germline CDR1 and CDR2 sequences are SEHNR and FQNEAQ (reference sequence). J gave up 8 bases and V 6 bases, and 5 bases lay outside the gene matches. The CDR3 reads CASRKTSGGKQYF. The CDR3 region has the DNA TGTGCCAGCAGGAAGACTAGCGGGGGTAAGCAGTACTTC.

This clone has a handful of counts. The chain links TRBV7-3 to TRBJ2-5; TRBD2 agrees at 11 bases. The CDR3 has 14 residues. V dropped 8 bases and J dropped 4; count of bases not matched to a gene: 6. The V gene's germline CDR1 is SGHTA and CDR2 FQGTGA. The CDR3 spells CASALAGGSETQYF. The CDR3 DNA reads TGTGCCAGCGCCCTAGCGGGGGGTTCAGAGACCCAGTACTTC.

The V call is TRBV11-2, the J call TRBJ2-7; D unresolved. Germline CDR1 and CDR2: SGHAT and FQNNGV. Trimming left V 2 bases short and J 2 bases short, with 10 bases between. CDR3 length equals 14 residues. This chain's CDR3 is CASSLTPLPYEQYF. The CDR3 DNA is TGTGCCAGCAGCTTAACCCCACTTCCCTACGAGCAGTACTTC.

The rearrangement uses TRBV6-2 or TRBV6-3 and TRBJ1-6; 7 nucleotides agree with TRBD1. The CDR3 spans 16 residues. Germline trimming cut 6 bases from V and 10 bases from J; bases unmatched to any gene: 15. Germline V CDR1 and CDR2: MNHEY, SVGEGT. This CDR3 is CASSSDRDWFDSPLHF. The CDR3 DNA follows: TGTGCCAGCAGCTCAGACAGGGATTGGTTCGACTCACCCCTCCACTTT.

The J gene is TRBJ2-5, the V gene TRBV5-1; maybe TRBD1 (6 bases). Germline V gene lookup returns CDR1 SGHRS and CDR2 YFSETQ. This CDR3 region has 15 residues. Trimming shortened V by 2 bases and J by 5 bases, and 16 bases separated the two germline ends. The CDR3 DNA follows: TGCGCCAGCAGCTTCGCAGGGGCCCCAGGGGAGACCCAGTACTTC. It codes for CASSFAGAPGETQYF.

The gene calls are TRBV4-1 and TRBJ2-3; 10 bases agree with TRBD2. The V gene end was trimmed by 0 bases and the J gene end by 6 bases; junction bases not matched to a gene: 9. CDR3 size: 17 residues. The V gene's germline CDR1 is MGHRA and CDR2 YSYEKL. This CDR3 reads CASSQDGSGGAGDTQYF. CDR3 sequence (DNA): TGCGCCAGCAGCCAAGATGGGAGCGGGGGGGCTGGCGATACGCAGTATTTT.

The V and J genes are TRBV28 and TRBJ1-4; perhaps TRBD1 as D (5 bases). There are 16 residues in the CDR3. The ends were cut back, 6 bases at V and 3 bases at J, with 17 bases in the middle. Germline CDR1 reads MDHEN; CDR2 reads SYDVKM. CDR3 nucleotides: TGTGCCAGCAGCTGGGTCCCAGGGAGGGCTAATGAAAAACTGTTTTTT. Its translation is CASSWVPGRANEKLFF.

The chain employs TRBV6-5 and TRBJ2-2; 7 bases align to TRBD1. The CDR3 runs 14 residues. From germline, CDR1 is MNHEY and CDR2 SVGAGI. J was trimmed by 5 bases and V by 6 bases; bases with no gene match: 6. CDR3 sequence (DNA): TGTGCCAGCAGCCCCGACAGGGTAACCGGGGAGCTGTTTTTT. Protein product: CASSPDRVTGELFF.